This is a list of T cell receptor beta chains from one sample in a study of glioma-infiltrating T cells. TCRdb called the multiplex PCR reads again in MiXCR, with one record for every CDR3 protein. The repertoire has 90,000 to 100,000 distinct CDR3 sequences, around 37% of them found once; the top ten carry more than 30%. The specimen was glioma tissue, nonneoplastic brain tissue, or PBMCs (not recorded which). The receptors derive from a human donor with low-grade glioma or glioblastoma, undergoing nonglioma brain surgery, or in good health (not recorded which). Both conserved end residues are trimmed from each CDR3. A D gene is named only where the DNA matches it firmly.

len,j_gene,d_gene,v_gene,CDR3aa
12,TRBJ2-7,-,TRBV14,ASSQGRVFYEQY
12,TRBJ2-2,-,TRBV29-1,SVGTAANTGKLF
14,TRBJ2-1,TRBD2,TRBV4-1,ASSQQEAGVLNEKF
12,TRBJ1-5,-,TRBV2,ASSLEQQNQPQH
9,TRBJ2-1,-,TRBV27,ASKINNGQF
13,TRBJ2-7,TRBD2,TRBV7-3,ASSRGGSGGHEQY
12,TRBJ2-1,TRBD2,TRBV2,ASRQRGSYSEQF
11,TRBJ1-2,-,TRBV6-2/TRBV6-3,ASSYPGSYGYT
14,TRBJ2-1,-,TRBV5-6,ASSLASRGPYNEQF
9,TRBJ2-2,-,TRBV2,ASAVTGELF
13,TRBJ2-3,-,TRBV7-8,ASSLVSGDTDTQY
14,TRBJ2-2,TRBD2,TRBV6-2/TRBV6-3,ASSSRLAGDFGELF
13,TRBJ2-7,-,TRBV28,ASSSQGPSAYEQY
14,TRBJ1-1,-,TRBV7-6,ASSRTGLGANTEAF
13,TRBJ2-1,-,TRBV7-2,ASSFGGSAKNEQF
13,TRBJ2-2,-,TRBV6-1,ASGPGTYSTGELF
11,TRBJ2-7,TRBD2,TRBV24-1,ATSSSGSYEQY
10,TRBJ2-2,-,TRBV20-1,SAKGFTGELF
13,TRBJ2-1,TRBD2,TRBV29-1,SVSGTSGSYNEQF
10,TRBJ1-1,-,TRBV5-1,ASSIVGDEAF
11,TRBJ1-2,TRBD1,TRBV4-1,ASSLGTGYGYT
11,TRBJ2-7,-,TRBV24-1,ATSDFNGFDQY
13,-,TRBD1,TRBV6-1,ASSYGTGEQETQY
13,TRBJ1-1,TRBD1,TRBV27,ASSPDRDRGRKAL